This entry concerns a single T cell receptor beta chain. Its antigen remains unknown. The data originate from a study of Ad26.COV2.S vaccination and SARS-CoV-2 variants. Measured with immunoSEQ multiplex PCR; TCRdb has only the in-frame clones, and not every one. The sample carries 300,000 to 450,000 clones, roughly 94% recorded once. Germline CDR1 MNHEY, CDR2 SMNVEV (reference sequence). CDR3 length: 16 amino acids. Trimming took 7 bases from V and 2 from J, leaving 15 bases between them. Study conclusions and caveats: Vaccine and placebo recipients had similar non-spike TCR breadth. Reports say spike-specific CD8+ and CD4+ T cell responses covered substantial breadth after vaccination. While placebo recipients had lower spike-specific TCR breadth, vaccine recipients had more. Total responses of T cells may have been underestimated by the analyses of TCR breadth and depth.

The sequence derives from a human donor who had recovered from COVID-19. This specimen was peripheral blood, taken after recovery from COVID-19. This rearrangement joins TRBV27 to TRBJ1-6, with D possibly being TRBD1 (6 bases). CDR3 in DNA: TGTGCCAGCAAACGGATCCGGGACACCTATAATTCACCCCTCCACTTT. It encodes CASKRIRDTYNSPLHF.